This passage covers 8 T cell receptor beta chains from one sample sequenced in a study of blood T cell repertoires in COVID-19 (dated by TCRdb to the early 2020s). The protocol used for the library was the immunoSEQ multiplex PCR assay. Imported from immuneACCESS, the table was reduced by TCRdb to in-frame sequences with V and J called. These copies leave out some clones; in studies compared against another copy, an unresolved V gene accounts for under half, and the cause of the remainder is not known. In all, the sample holds roughly 260,000 clones, and 70% to 90% of those were seen once. The ten largest account for 2.3% of the sample. The sequenced material came from peripheral blood. The receptors were sampled from a woman between 50 and 59 years old with acute or convalescent COVID-19.

The chain uses TRBV24-1 and TRBJ2-1, with a weak D call TRBD2 (5 bases). Germline loops: CDR1 KGHDR, CDR2 SFDVKD. The CDR3 spans 15 residues. V was trimmed by 4 bases and J by 0 bases, leaving 9 bases between them. The CDR3 spells CATSEPGSSYNEQFF. The CDR3 coding sequence is TGTGCCACCAGTGAACCGGGAAGCTCCTACAATGAGCAGTTCTTC.

The chain couples TRBV7-8 to TRBJ2-6; D is undetermined. V gave up 5 bases and J gave up 2 bases, with 7 bases separating them. CDR3 length: 14 amino acids. Germline CDR1 and CDR2: SGHVS and FQNEAQ. CDR3 DNA: TGTGCCAGCAGCCAGAGTACTGGGGCCAACGTCCTGACTTTC. Protein sequence: CASSQSTGANVLTF.

V is TRBV7-2 and J is TRBJ1-4, with no clear D. Trimming stripped 5 bases from V and 8 bases from J, with 12 bases between. The CDR3 runs to 13 residues. Germline-derived CDR1 and CDR2 are SGHTA and FQGNSA. Written as DNA, the CDR3 is TGTGCCAGCAGCCCCGGGATGTGGGAAAAACTGTTTTTT. It translates to CASSPGMWEKLFF. Based on the CDR3 plus reference TRBV7-2 and TRBJ1-4, the full variable domain is GAGVSQSPSNKVTEKGKDVELRCDPISGHTALYWYRQSLGQGLEFLIYFQGNSAPDKSGLPSDRFSAERTGGSVSTLTIQRTQQEDSAVYLCASSPGMWEKLFFGSGTQLSVL.

The genes are TRBV28 and TRBJ2-4, with D possibly being TRBD2 (6 bases). This CDR3 comprises 18 residues. Trimming took 1 base from V and 0 from J, leaving 16 bases between them. Germline CDR1 and CDR2: MDHEN and SYDVKM. In DNA form, the CDR3 reads TGTGCCAGCAGTTTATTCTTCCGGGACTTAGAAGCCAAAAACATTCAGTACTTC. Encoded protein: CASSLFFRDLEAKNIQYF.

On this clone itself: Other DNA sequences in the same sample also yield this CDR3. The chain couples TRBV28 to TRBJ1-4; D uncertain. Trimming took off 0 bases at V and 4 bases at J, with 12 bases between the two ends. This CDR3 has 16 residues. Germline V CDR1 and CDR2: MDHEN, SYDVKM. The CDR3 coding sequence is TGTGCCAGCAGTTTATGGGGAGGCGGGAGTAATGAAAAACTGTTTTTT. Protein product: CASSLWGGGSNEKLFF.

The J gene is TRBJ2-5, the V gene TRBV5-1; TRBD2 agrees at 12 bases. The trim removed 2 bases at V and 5 bases at J, leaving 7 bases unmatched. The CDR3 length is 16 residues. CDR1 and CDR2 (germline): SGHRS, YFSETQ. CDR3 nucleotides: TGCGCCAGCAGCTTAGTGCCTAGCGGGAGGGCGGAGACCCAGTACTTC. Translation: CASSLVPSGRAETQYF.

The chain recombines TRBV18 with TRBJ2-5; no reliable D call. V was shortened by 0 bases and J by 8 bases, with 16 bases between the two germline ends. CDR3 length equals 15 residues. Germline lookup yields CDR1 KGHSH and CDR2 LQKENI. CDR3 protein: CASSPPAAAPLTQYF. The CDR3 nucleotides read TGTGCCAGCTCACCACCTGCGGCGGCGCCCTTAACCCAGTACTTC.

This chain links TRBV19 with TRBJ2-3; TRBD2 matches 12 bases. The J segment lost 5 bases and the V segment lost 4 bases, leaving 10 bases of the junction unmatched. Germline lookup yields CDR1 LNHDA and CDR2 SQIVND (reference sequence). The CDR3 sequence is 17 residues long. The CDR3 coding sequence is TGTGCCAGTAGTAGTGAAACTAGCGGGAGGCCTGGAGATACGCAGTATTTT. Translating gives CASSSETSGRPGDTQYF.